This T cell receptor (beta chain) emerged from a study of blood T cell repertoires in COVID-19. Per germline, CDR1 SEHNR and CDR2 FQNEAQ (reference sequence). V was trimmed by 5 bases and J by 6 bases, leaving 20 bases between them. The CDR3 runs to 16 residues. Profiled with immunoSEQ multiplex PCR; TCRdb holds only in-frame clones, not every one. The sample includes some 250,000 clones, approximately 90% of them seen just once. Membership in each cohort depended on participant-reported clinical history. The receptor was derived from a human donor in a cohort exposed to, infected with or recovered from COVID-19 (not recorded which). The donor label of this sample is uncertain. The chain recombines TRBV7-9 with TRBJ2-1, with TRBD2 as a possible D gene (7 bases). Sequenced material: PBMCs or T cells enriched from blood (not recorded which). CDR3 DNA: TGTGCCAGCAGCCCAAAGGTTGCGGGGGCTATCAATGAGCAGTTCTTC. It is translated as CASSPKVAGAINEQFF.